This note documents a single T cell receptor (beta chain) sequence. Its antigen target is currently unknown. Per-base qualities were not stored, and no clone one base away is much larger. Another Seattle source contributed samples from volunteer blood donors who had recovered from COVID-19. The collaborating institutions used their own protocols to collect whole blood in K2EDTA tubes. For TCRbeta analysis, collaborators shipped samples in one of three forms: frozen whole blood, isolated PBMCs, or DNA extracted from either of those sample types. CDR1 and CDR2 are drawn from the germline V gene (reference sequence): GTSNPN, SVGIG. V was cut back by 3 bases and J by 1 base, leaving a gap of 22 bases between them. The CDR3 numbers 18 residues from cysteine through phenylalanine. The CDR3 DNA has 54 bases and is translated from base 1. TCRbeta CDR3 regions were amplified from genomic DNA using the immunoSEQ Assay, a bias-controlled multiplex PCR. The original pipeline was this. Within the assay, amplification of reference gene primers was used to estimate how many nucleated cells each sample contained. To quantify the absolute abundance of each unique TCRbeta CDR3 rearrangement, sequence reads were collapsed and filtered. For each sample, productive Simpson clonality was calculated as the square root of Simpson's diversity index across productive rearrangements. This immuneACCESS table, as held by TCRdb, lists in-frame sequences with V and J called but not all clones. Of the missing ones, under half trace to an unresolved V gene in checked studies; the others have no known cause. V and J calls and clone size are those listed in that table; D and trimming were worked out from the DNA. Within this sample are 240,000 or so clones, with around 90% of them counted one time only. 0.99% of the sample is held by the ten biggest clonotypes.

This record belongs to a study of blood T cell repertoires in COVID-19 (TCRdb year 2020). With regard to the full study: Samples from collaborators originated in the United States, Italy and Spain and spanned both the acute and convalescent phases of COVID-19. The material from the prospective study consisted of cDNA or gDNA derived from T cells, B-cell-depleted T cells, or PBMCs. Subjects who had been exposed to COVID-19, were actively infected with it, or had recovered from it provided the deeply sampled blood TCRbeta repertoires that made up the dataset. The repertoires were released in a freely available public database meant as a resource for research on the immune response to SARS-CoV-2. The samples were drawn from the first 160 participants of the ongoing ImmuneRACE study and from about 1,200 subjects provided by 6 global collaborators. A de-identified subject ID, COVID-19 status, age in years and sex were almost always included in the sample metadata. Where HLA class I and class II types were available, the types were taken from metadata supplied by the sample provider, not from assay-based typing. Study-level results and caveats: The amount of clinical and demographic metadata varied by source and participant and was provided uncurated.

The chain uses TRBV30 and TRBJ2-1, with a weak D call of TRBD2 (6 bases match). The clonotype was recovered from a middle-aged woman who had recovered from COVID-19. The sample comprised peripheral blood. The DNA sequence is TGTGCCTGGAGCACCGGCCTGGAGGGCCTAAATTCCTACAATGAGCAGTTCTTC. Protein translation: CAWSTGLEGLNSYNEQFF.